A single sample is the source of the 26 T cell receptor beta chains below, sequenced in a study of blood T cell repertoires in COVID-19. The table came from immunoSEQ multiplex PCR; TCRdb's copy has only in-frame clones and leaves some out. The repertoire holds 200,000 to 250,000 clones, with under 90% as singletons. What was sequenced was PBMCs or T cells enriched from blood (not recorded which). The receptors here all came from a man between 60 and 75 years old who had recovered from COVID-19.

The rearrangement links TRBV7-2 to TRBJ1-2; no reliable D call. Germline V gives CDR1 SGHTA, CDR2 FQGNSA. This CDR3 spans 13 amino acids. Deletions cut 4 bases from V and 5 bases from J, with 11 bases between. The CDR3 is CASSSEGPYGYTF. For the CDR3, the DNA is TGTGCCAGCAGCTCGGAGGGCCCTTATGGCTACACCTTC. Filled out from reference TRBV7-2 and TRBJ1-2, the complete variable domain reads GAGVSQSPSNKVTEKGKDVELRCDPISGHTALYWYRQSLGQGLEFLIYFQGNSAPDKSGLPSDRFSAERTGGSVSTLTIQRTQQEDSAVYLCASSSEGPYGYTFGSGTRLTVV.

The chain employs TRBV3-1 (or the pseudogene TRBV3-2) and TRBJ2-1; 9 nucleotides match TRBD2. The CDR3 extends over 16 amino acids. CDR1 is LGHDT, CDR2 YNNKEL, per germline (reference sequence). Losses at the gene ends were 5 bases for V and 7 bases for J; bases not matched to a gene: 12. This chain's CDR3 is CASSATGRGGENEQFF. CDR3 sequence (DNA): TGTGCCAGCAGCGCCACGGGGCGGGGGGGCGAGAATGAGCAGTTCTTC.

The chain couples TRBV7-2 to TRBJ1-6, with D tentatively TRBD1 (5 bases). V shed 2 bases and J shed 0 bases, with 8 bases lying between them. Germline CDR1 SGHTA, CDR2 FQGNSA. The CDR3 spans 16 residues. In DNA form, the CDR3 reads TGTGCCAGCAGCTTAACAGGCAGCTCCTATAATTCACCCCTCCACTTT. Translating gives CASSLTGSSYNSPLHF.

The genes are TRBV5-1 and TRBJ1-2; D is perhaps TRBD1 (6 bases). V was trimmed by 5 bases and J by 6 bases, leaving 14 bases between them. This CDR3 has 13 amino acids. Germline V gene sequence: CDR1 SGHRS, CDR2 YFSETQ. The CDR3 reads CASSSGEDDGYTF. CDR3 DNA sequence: TGCGCCAGCAGTTCAGGGGAAGACGATGGCTACACCTTC. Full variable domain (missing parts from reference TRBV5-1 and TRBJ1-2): KAGVTQTPRYLIKTRGQQVTLSCSPISGHRSVSWYQQTPGQGLQFLFEYFSETQRNKGNFPGRFSGRQFSNSRSEMNVSTLELGDSALYLCASSSGEDDGYTFGSGTRLTVV.

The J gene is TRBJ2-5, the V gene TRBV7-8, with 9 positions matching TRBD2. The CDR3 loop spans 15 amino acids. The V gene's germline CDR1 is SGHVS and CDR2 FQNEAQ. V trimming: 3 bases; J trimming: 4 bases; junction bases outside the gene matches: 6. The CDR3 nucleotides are TGTGCCAGCAGCTTTGTTCTAGCGGGGAGAGAGACCCAGTACTTC. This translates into CASSFVLAGRETQYF.

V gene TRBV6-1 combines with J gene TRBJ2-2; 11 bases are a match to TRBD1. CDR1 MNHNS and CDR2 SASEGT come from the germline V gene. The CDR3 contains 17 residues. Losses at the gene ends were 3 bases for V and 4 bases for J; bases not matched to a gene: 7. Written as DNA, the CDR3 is TGTGCCAGCAGTGACCCAGCCGGGACAGGGGGCACCGGGGAGCTGTTTTTT. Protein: CASSDPAGTGGTGELFF.

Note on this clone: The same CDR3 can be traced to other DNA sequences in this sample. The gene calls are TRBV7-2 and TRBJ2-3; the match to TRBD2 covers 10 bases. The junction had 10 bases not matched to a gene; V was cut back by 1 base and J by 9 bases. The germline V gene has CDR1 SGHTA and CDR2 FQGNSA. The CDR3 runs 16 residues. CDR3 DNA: TGTGCCAGCAGCTTAGGTCTAGCGGGGGCCCGGAAGACGCAGTATTTT. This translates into CASSLGLAGARKTQYF.

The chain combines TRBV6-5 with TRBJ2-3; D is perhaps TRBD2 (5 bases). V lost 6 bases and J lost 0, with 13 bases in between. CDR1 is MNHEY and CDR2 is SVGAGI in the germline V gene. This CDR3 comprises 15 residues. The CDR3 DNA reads TGTGCCAGCAGGGCTAGCCGAACTAGCACAGATACGCAGTATTTT. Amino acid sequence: CASRASRTSTDTQYF.

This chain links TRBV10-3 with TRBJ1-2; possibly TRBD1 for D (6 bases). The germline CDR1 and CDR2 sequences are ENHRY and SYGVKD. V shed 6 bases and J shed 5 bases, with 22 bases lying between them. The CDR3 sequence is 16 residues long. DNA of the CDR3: TGTGCCATCAGCTTTGGACAACAGGAAGGGGGATATGGCTACACCTTC. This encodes CAISFGQQEGGYGYTF.

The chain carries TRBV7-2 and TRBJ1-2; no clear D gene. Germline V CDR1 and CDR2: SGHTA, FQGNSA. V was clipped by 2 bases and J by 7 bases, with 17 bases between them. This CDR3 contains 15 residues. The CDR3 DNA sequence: TGTGCCAGCAGCTTAATGTTATTAGCGGGTTCTGGCTACACCTTC. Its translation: CASSLMLLAGSGYTF.

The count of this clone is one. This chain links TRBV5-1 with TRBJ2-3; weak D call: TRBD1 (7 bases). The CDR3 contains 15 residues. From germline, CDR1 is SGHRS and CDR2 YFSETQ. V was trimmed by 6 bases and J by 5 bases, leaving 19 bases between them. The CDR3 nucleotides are TGCGCCAGCATGACCGCAGGGGGGTTTAGAGATACGCAGTATTTT. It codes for CASMTAGGFRDTQYF.

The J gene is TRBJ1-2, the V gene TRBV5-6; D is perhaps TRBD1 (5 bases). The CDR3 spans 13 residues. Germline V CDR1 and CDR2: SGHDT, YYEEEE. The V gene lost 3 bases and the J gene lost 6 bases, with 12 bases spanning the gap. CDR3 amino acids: CASSSTRVDGYTF. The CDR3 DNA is TGTGCCAGCAGCTCTACCAGGGTGGATGGCTACACCTTC.

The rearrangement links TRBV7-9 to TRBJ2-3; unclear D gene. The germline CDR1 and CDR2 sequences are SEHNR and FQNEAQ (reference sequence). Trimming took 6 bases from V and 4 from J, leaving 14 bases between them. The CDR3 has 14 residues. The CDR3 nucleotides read TGTGCCAGCAGATCTGACATGGGCCCAGATACGCAGTATTTT. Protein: CASRSDMGPDTQYF.

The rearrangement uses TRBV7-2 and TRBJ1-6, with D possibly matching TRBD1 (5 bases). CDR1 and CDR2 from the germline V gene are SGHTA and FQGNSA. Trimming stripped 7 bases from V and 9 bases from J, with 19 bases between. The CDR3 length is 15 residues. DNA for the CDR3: TGTGCCAGCACCCCTGTGGGGCAGGGACTTTCACCCCTCCACTTT. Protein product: CASTPVGQGLSPLHF. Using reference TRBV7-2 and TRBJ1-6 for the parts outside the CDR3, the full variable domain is GAGVSQSPSNKVTEKGKDVELRCDPISGHTALYWYRQSLGQGLEFLIYFQGNSAPDKSGLPSDRFSAERTGGSVSTLTIQRTQQEDSAVYLCASTPVGQGLSPLHFGNGTRLTVT.

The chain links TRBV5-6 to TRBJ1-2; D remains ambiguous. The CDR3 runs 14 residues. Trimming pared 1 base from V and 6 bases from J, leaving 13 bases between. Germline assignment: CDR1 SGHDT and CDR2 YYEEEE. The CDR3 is CASSLWAGWDGYTF. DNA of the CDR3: TGTGCCAGCAGCTTGTGGGCAGGTTGGGATGGCTACACCTTC. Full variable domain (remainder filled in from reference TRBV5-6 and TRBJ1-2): DAGVTQSPTHLIKTRGQQVTLRCSPKSGHDTVSWYQQALGQGPQFIFQYYEEEERQRGNFPDRFSGHQFPNYSSELNVNALLLGDSALYLCASSLWAGWDGYTFGSGTRLTVV.

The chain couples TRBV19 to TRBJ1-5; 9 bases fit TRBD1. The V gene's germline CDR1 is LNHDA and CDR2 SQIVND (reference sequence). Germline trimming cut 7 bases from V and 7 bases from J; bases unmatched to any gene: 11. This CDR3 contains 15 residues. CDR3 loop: CASTPGGQGEQPQHF. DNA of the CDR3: TGTGCCAGTACCCCCGGGGGACAGGGAGAACAGCCCCAGCATTTT.

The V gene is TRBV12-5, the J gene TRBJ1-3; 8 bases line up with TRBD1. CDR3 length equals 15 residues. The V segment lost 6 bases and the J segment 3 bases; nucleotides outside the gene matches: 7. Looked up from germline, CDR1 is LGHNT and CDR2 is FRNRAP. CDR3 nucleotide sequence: TGTGCTAGTGGAACCCCGACAGGGGTTGGAAACACCATATATTTT. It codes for CASGTPTGVGNTIYF.

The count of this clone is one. The CDR3 DNA follows: TGCGCCAGCAGCTTGGGGCAGGTAGGTTACGAGCAGTACTTC. This codes for CASSLGQVGYEQYF. The chain combines TRBV5-1 with TRBJ2-7; D gene unclear. Trimming shortened V by 0 bases and J by 4 bases, and 11 bases separated the two germline ends. This CDR3 comprises 14 residues. Germline V CDR1 and CDR2: SGHRS, YFSETQ.

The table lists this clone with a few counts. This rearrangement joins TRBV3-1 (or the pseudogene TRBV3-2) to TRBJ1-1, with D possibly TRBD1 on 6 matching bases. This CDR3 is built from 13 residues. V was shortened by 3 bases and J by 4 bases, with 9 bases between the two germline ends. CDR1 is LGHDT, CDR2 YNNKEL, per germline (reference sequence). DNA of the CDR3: TGTGCCAGCAGCCAGCTGGGGGCCACTGAAGCTTTCTTT. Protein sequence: CASSQLGATEAFF.

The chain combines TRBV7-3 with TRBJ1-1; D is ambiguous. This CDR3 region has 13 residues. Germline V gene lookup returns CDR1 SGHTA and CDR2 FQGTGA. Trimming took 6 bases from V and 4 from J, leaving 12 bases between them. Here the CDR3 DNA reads TGTGCCAGCAGTTCCCGAGGGAGCACTGAAGCTTTCTTT. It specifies CASSSRGSTEAFF. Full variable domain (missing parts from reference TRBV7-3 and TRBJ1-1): GAGVSQTPSNKVTEKGKYVELRCDPISGHTALYWYRQSLGQGPEFLIYFQGTGAADDSGLPNDRFFAVRPEGSVSTLKIQRTERGDSAVYLCASSSRGSTEAFFGQGTRLTVV.

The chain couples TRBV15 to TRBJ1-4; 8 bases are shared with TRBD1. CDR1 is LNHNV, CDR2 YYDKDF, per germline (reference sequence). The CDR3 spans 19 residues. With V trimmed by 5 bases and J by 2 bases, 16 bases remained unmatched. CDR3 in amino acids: CATSGQTRDRMATNEKLFF. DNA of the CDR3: TGTGCCACCAGCGGACAAACCCGGGACAGGATGGCCACTAATGAAAAACTGTTTTTT. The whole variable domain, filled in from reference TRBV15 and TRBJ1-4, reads DAMVIQNPRYQVTQFGKPVTLSCSQTLNHNVMYWYQQKSSQAPKLLFHYYDKDFNNEADTPDNFQSRRPNTSFCFLDIRSPGLGDTAMYLCATSGQTRDRMATNEKLFFGSGTQLSVL.

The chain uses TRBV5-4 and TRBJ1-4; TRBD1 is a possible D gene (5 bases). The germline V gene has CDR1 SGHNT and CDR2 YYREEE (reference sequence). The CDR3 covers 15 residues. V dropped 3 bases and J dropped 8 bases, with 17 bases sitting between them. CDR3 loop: CASSSPDLWGEKLFF. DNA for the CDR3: TGTGCCAGCAGCTCTCCGGACCTATGGGGCGAAAAACTGTTTTTT. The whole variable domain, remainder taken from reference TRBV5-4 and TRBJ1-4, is ETGVTQSPTHLIKTRGQQVTLRCSSQSGHNTVSWYQQALGQGPQFIFQYYREEENGRGNFPPRFSGLQFPNYSSELNVNALELDDSALYLCASSSPDLWGEKLFFGSGTQLSVL.

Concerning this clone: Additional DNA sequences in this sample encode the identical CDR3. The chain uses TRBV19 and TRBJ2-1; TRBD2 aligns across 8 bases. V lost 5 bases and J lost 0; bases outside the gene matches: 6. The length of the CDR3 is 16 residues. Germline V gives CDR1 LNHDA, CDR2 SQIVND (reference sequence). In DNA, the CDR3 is TGTGCCAGTAGTCTCCCGGGGGGGCCCTCCTACAATGAGCAGTTCTTC. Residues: CASSLPGGPSYNEQFF.

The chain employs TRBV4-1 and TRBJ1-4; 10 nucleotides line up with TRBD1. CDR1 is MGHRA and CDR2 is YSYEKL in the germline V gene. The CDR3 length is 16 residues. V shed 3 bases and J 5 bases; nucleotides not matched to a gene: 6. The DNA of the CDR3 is TGCGCCAGCAGCCAGGAGCCGGGACAGGGGAATGAAAAACTGTTTTTT. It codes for CASSQEPGQGNEKLFF.

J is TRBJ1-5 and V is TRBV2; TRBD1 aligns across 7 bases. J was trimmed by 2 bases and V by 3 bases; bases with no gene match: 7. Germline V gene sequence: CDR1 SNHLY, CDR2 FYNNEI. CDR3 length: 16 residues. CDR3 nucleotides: TGTGCCAGCAGTGATATAACAGGGGAGGGCAATCAGCCCCAGCATTTT. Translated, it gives CASSDITGEGNQPQHF. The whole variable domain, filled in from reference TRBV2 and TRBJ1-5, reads EPEVTQTPSHQVTQMGQEVILRCVPISNHLYFYWYRQILGQKVEFLVSFYNNEISEKSEIFDDQFSVERPDGSNFTLKIRSTKLEDSAMYFCASSDITGEGNQPQHFGDGTRLSIL.

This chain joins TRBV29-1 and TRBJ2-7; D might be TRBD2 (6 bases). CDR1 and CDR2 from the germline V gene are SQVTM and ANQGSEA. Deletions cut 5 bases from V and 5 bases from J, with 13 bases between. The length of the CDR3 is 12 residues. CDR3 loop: CSVSGGDHEQYF. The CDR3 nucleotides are TGCAGCGTTTCGGGCGGGGACCACGAGCAGTACTTC.